This is a list of T cell receptor beta chains from one sample in a study of lymphopenia after photon versus proton radiotherapy. TCRdb's table, derived via immunoSEQ multiplex PCR, lists solely in-frame clones and lacks some. Seen here are approximately 150,000 clones, around nine tenths observed once, and the top ten hold around 4.5%. The sample consisted of peripheral blood, taken from a patient treated with photon-based radiotherapy. These receptors came from a man aged 50-59 years with gastric cancer. CDR3s include the opening cysteine and the closing phenylalanine or tryptophan. D genes are given only for firm matches. Expanded clones are given a class, and other clones once, few, many or no size at all.

d_call,clone_size,v_call,j_call,cdr3_nt,cdr3_aa
TRBD1,.,TRBV5-1,TRBJ2-3,TGCGCCAGCAGCGAGGACAGGATCCGCACAGATACGCAGTATTTT,CASSEDRIRTDTQYF
.,.,TRBV29-1,TRBJ2-1,TGCAGCGTTGAATGGCAGGGGCAGGGTAATGAGCAGTTCTTC,CSVEWQGQGNEQFF
.,.,TRBV27,TRBJ1-2,TGTGCCAGCAGTCCCTCGACCCCGCGGCCAGGGGTGGACTATGGCTACACCTTC,CASSPSTPRPGVDYGYTF
.,.,TRBV4-3,TRBJ2-7,TGCGCCAGCAGCCTCAGGGTTGGAAGCTCCTACGAGCAGTACTTC,CASSLRVGSSYEQYF
.,.,TRBV9,TRBJ2-3,TGTGCCAGCACCCTAGGGGGGGTCCGAGGCACAGATACGCAGTATTTT,CASTLGGVRGTDTQYF
TRBD2,.,TRBV7-9,TRBJ2-1,TGTGCCAGTCAGCGGGAGGGGACCTACAATGAGCAGTTCTTC,CASQREGTYNEQFF
.,.,TRBV4-2,TRBJ1-5,TGTGCCAGCAGCCAAGATATGACGAATCAGCCCCAGCATTTT,CASSQDMTNQPQHF
TRBD1,.,TRBV15,TRBJ1-2,TGTGCCACCAGCAGGGGACAGGAGCCTAACTATGGCTACACCTTC,CATSRGQEPNYGYTF
.,.,TRBV6-6,TRBJ2-7,TGTGCCAGCAGTTACTCGAACAAACACAACGAGCAGTACTTC,CASSYSNKHNEQYF
.,few,TRBV6-5,TRBJ2-7,TGTGCCAGCAGTCCCGGGGTAGCTGGCTACGAGCAGTACTTC,CASSPGVAGYEQYF
.,.,TRBV5-4,TRBJ1-3,TGTGCCAGCAGCTTGGGGTCACAGCTGACCTCCTCTGGAAACACCATATATTTT,CASSLGSQLTSSGNTIYF
.,.,TRBV13,TRBJ1-2,TGTGCCAGCAGCTTAGCGGGGGCGAACTATGGCTACACCTTC,CASSLAGANYGYTF
.,.,TRBV28,TRBJ2-7,TGTGCCAGCAGTTTAAGTTCCAGGGGATCCTACGAGCAGTACTTC,CASSLSSRGSYEQYF